This T cell receptor beta chain was profiled in a study of lymphopenia after photon versus proton radiotherapy. This CDR3 contains 13 residues. Germline CDR1 reads SNHLY; CDR2 reads FYNNEI. Trimming pared 8 bases from V and 6 bases from J, leaving 14 bases between. The data were produced by immunoSEQ multiplex PCR, yet TCRdb's version contains in-frame clones alone and is incomplete. The sample holds roughly 26,000 clones; roughly 84% are singletons and the top ten take roughly a quarter. The sequence was collected from a man aged 35-49 years with gastric cancer. Sequences were derived from peripheral blood, sampled from a patient treated with photon-based radiotherapy. V gene TRBV2 combines with J gene TRBJ1-5, with D uncertain. The DNA for the CDR3 is TGTGCCAGCGCCCTAGGTGAAGGTCAGCCCCAGCATTTT. This codes for CASALGEGQPQHF.